Below, 5 T cell receptor beta chains from the same sample are listed, as sequenced in a study of post-analysis software for immune sequencing data (dated by TCRdb to the mid-2010s). Overall study outcomes, separate from this receptor: Patients showed significantly higher frequencies than controls for about five TRBV segments, among them TRBV5-6, TRBV5-1 and TRBV20-1.

Antigen specificity for these receptors is unknown. Preparation of the library involved PCR. The instrument given in TCRdb is Illumina HiSeq 2500. To reduce PCR and sequencing biases, unique molecular identifiers were incorporated into the TCR beta cDNA libraries. TCRdb trimmed the raw reads at Q25, called clones with MiXCR and kept productive beta chains. Rows are unified per CDR3 protein, each entry keeping the most common DNA and genes. In all, the sample holds 750,000 to 950,000 distinct CDR3 sequences, and 53% of those were seen once. 4.6% of the sample is in the top ten clones. Sequenced sample: blood. All receptors derive from a girl aged 10 to 17 with multiple sclerosis.

This sequence joins TRBV5-1 and TRBJ2-1; 13 bases agree with TRBD2. V gave up 2 bases and J gave up 3 bases; unmatched junction bases: 5. Germline V gene lookup returns CDR1 SGHRS and CDR2 YFSETQ. The CDR3 covers 17 residues. DNA of the CDR3: TGCGCCAGCAGCTTAACTAGCGGGAGGGGATTCTACAATGAGCAGTTCTTC. Its translation is CASSLTSGRGFYNEQFF. Drawing the rest from reference TRBV5-1 and TRBJ2-1, the complete variable domain is KAGVTQTPRYLIKTRGQQVTLSCSPISGHRSVSWYQQTPGQGLQFLFEYFSETQRNKGNFPGRFSGRQFSNSRSEMNVSTLELGDSALYLCASSLTSGRGFYNEQFFGPGTRLTVL.

This chain connects TRBV7-9 to TRBJ1-1; D not resolved. This CDR3 is 12 amino acids long. The germline CDR1 and CDR2 sequences are SEHNR and FQNEAQ (reference sequence). V lost 7 bases, J lost 1 base, and 7 bases lay in between. CDR3 loop: CASTGRNTEAFF. CDR3 bases: TGTGCCAGCACCGGAAGGAACACTGAAGCTTTCTTT.

The gene calls are TRBV12-3 or TRBV12-4 and TRBJ2-3; 9 bases line up with TRBD1. V lost 6 bases to trimming and J lost 2 bases; unmatched junction nucleotides: 6. There are 15 residues in the CDR3. The CDR3 nucleotides are TGTGCCAGCAGCCCGACAGGGGGTATCACAGATACGCAGTATTTT. It specifies CASSPTGGITDTQYF.

This chain joins TRBV4-1 and TRBJ1-6, with unresolved D. In germline, CDR1 is MGHRA, CDR2 YSYEKL. Trimming left V 0 bases short and J 6 bases short, with 15 bases between. The CDR3 extends over 17 amino acids. The CDR3 spells CASSQDAGQMANSPLHF. The CDR3 DNA sequence: TGCGCCAGCAGCCAAGACGCCGGGCAGATGGCTAATTCACCCCTCCACTTT.

The V and J genes are TRBV12-3 or TRBV12-4 and TRBJ1-6; no clear D. V lost 4 bases to trimming and J lost 7 bases, with 5 bases between them. The CDR3 consists of 12 residues. CDR3 sequence (DNA): TGTGCCAGCAGTTGGAGGAATTCACCCCTCCACTTT. Translated: CASSWRNSPLHF.